The present TCR beta chain was sequenced within a study of blood T cell repertoires in COVID-19. Using immunoSEQ multiplex PCR, the repertoire was profiled, and TCRdb retains in-frame clones only, with some absent. The sample holds 150,000 to 200,000 clones, around 85% seen once. Germline V gene data show CDR1 as SNHLY and CDR2 as FYNNEI. The CDR3 is 13 amino acids. V was cut by 5 bases and J by 5 bases, with 12 bases left in between. V gene TRBV2 combines with J gene TRBJ2-5, with D perhaps matching TRBD1 (5 bases). The sample consisted of peripheral blood. This clonotype was obtained from a man older than 75 with COVID-19, enrolled during active disease. CDR3 amino acids: CASSWGLGETQYF. CDR3 nucleotides: TGTGCCAGCAGTTGGGGCTTGGGGGAGACCCAGTACTTC.